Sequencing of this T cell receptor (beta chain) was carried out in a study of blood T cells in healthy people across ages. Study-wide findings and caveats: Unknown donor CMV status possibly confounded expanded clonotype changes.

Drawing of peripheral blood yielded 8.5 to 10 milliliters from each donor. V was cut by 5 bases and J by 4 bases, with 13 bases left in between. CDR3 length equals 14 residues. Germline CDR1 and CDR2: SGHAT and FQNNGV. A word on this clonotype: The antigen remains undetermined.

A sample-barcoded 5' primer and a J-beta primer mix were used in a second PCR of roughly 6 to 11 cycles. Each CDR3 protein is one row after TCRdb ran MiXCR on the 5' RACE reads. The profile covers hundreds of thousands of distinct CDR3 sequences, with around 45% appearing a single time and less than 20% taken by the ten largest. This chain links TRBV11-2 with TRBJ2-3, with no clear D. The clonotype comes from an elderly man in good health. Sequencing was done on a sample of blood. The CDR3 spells CASSNAYKSDTQYF. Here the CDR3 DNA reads TGTGCCAGCAGCAACGCTTACAAGTCAGATACGCAGTATTTT.